Presented here are 22 T cell receptor beta chains from one specimen sequenced in a study of cytomegalovirus exposure and HLA in healthy donors. Clones were sequenced by immunoSEQ multiplex PCR, and TCRdb holds only the in-frame ones, with some missing. The sample contains over 200,000 clones, around 88% of which appear only once. The sequenced sample was PBMCs. The receptors shown here come from a woman between 18 and 30 years old in good health and CMV-seronegative.

Here the CDR3 DNA reads TGTGCCAGCAGTCGACAGGGGGCAAATGGCTACACCTTC. Its translation: CASSRQGANGYTF. V and J are TRBV28 and TRBJ1-2, with TRBD1 matching over 10 bases. V lost 5 bases and J lost 6; bases outside the gene matches: 3. The V gene's germline CDR1 is MDHEN and CDR2 SYDVKM. CDR3 length equals 13 residues.

The chain combines TRBV27 with TRBJ2-4; 7 nucleotides agree with TRBD2. The CDR3 covers 17 residues. The V and J ends lost 1 base and 0 bases, in that order; junction bases with no gene match: 6. Germline CDR1 reads MNHEY; CDR2 reads SMNVEV (reference sequence). The CDR3 loop is CASSLWSGTLAKNIQYF. For the CDR3, the DNA is TGTGCCAGCAGTTTATGGAGCGGGACGTTAGCCAAAAACATTCAGTACTTC.

This chain links TRBV7-9 with TRBJ1-5; 7 nucleotides match TRBD1. J lost 3 bases, V lost 7 bases, and 3 bases had no gene match. Germline CDR1 is SEHNR and CDR2 is FQNEAQ (reference sequence). This CDR3 spans 13 amino acids. The CDR3 DNA reads as TGTGCCAGCAACAGGGGCCCCAATCAGCCCCAGCATTTT. It specifies CASNRGPNQPQHF.

The V call is TRBV7-9, the J call TRBJ2-7, with 7 bases lining up with TRBD1. The CDR3 spans 13 residues. In germline, CDR1 is SEHNR, CDR2 FQNEAQ (reference sequence). V was pared by 4 bases and J by 5 bases, with 5 bases of the junction left unmatched. Here the CDR3 DNA reads TGTGCCAGCAGCTCGACAGGGCGGAACGAGCAGTACTTC. Encoded protein: CASSSTGRNEQYF.

This chain joins TRBV4-1 and TRBJ1-2, with TRBD1 as a possible D gene (6 bases). The germline gives CDR1 MGHRA, CDR2 YSYEKL. The CDR3 runs to 15 residues. Trimming stripped 2 bases from V and 1 base from J, with 11 bases between. The CDR3 sequence: CASSQPWTVNYGYTF. DNA for the CDR3: TGCGCCAGCAGCCAACCTTGGACAGTTAACTATGGCTACACCTTC.

V usage is TRBV4-2 and J usage is TRBJ2-6; 7 positions match TRBD1. CDR3 length equals 16 residues. Trimming took 2 bases from V and 3 from J; bases not matched to a gene: 4. CDR1 LGHNA and CDR2 YNFKEQ come from the germline V gene. CDR3 in amino acids: CASSQTGVDGANVLTF. In DNA form, the CDR3 reads TGTGCCAGCAGCCAAACAGGGGTAGATGGGGCCAACGTCCTGACTTTC.

About this clone: Different DNA sequences within this sample yield the same CDR3. The chain carries TRBV27 and TRBJ1-3; tentatively, D is TRBD1 (5 bases). V lost 2 bases, J lost 0 bases, and 8 bases lay in between. The CDR3 has 15 residues. The germline CDR1 and CDR2 sequences are MNHEY and SMNVEV (reference sequence). The DNA for the CDR3 is TGTGCCAGCAGTTTAACAGGTAGCTCTGGAAACACCATATATTTT. It is translated as CASSLTGSSGNTIYF.

In this sample, this clone turned up once. The J gene is TRBJ2-7, the V gene TRBV6-5, with 12 bases identical to TRBD2. CDR1 is MNHEY, CDR2 SVGAGI, per germline. Trimming removed 6 bases from V and 2 bases from J; junction bases left unmatched: 5. This CDR3 has 15 amino acids. Here the CDR3 reads CASRKGLAGPYEQYF. The CDR3 DNA follows: TGTGCCAGCAGGAAGGGACTAGCGGGTCCCTACGAGCAGTACTTC.

The chain employs TRBV28 and TRBJ1-1; no firm D call. The V and J ends lost 6 bases and 1 base respectively, with 12 bases between them. Looked up from germline, CDR1 is MDHEN and CDR2 is SYDVKM. The CDR3 is 14 amino acids. The CDR3, as DNA: TGTGCCAGCAGGCGGAGGGAAAAGAACACTGAAGCTTTCTTT. This gives the protein CASRRREKNTEAFF. Complete variable domain (other parts from reference TRBV28 and TRBJ1-1): DVKVTQSSRYLVKRTGEKVFLECVQDMDHENMFWYRQDPGLGLRLIYFSYDVKMKEKGDIPEGYSVSREKKERFSLILESASTNQTSMYLCASRRREKNTEAFFGQGTRLTVV.

V usage is TRBV6-6 and J usage is TRBJ1-1, with D unresolved. CDR1 and CDR2 from the germline V gene are MNHNY and SVGAGI (reference sequence). The CDR3 consists of 15 residues. V lost 2 bases, J lost 5 bases, and 15 bases lay in between. The CDR3 here is CASSYPQLIRTEAFF. CDR3 in DNA: TGTGCCAGCAGTTACCCCCAACTGATTCGTACTGAAGCTTTCTTT.

This sequence joins TRBV28 and TRBJ2-1; 8 bases are shared with TRBD2. The CDR3 length is 14 residues. Germline assignment: CDR1 MDHEN and CDR2 SYDVKM. The J segment lost 8 bases and the V segment lost 4 bases, leaving 7 bases of the junction unmatched. CDR3 region: CASSSPGLGDEQFF. The CDR3 DNA follows: TGTGCCAGCAGTTCGCCGGGACTAGGCGATGAGCAGTTCTTC. The variable domain in full, with the rest retrieved from reference TRBV28 and TRBJ2-1, is DVKVTQSSRYLVKRTGEKVFLECVQDMDHENMFWYRQDPGLGLRLIYFSYDVKMKEKGDIPEGYSVSREKKERFSLILESASTNQTSMYLCASSSPGLGDEQFFGPGTRLTVL.

The V and J genes are TRBV6-5 and TRBJ2-5; 8 nucleotides align to TRBD2. The CDR3 spans 15 residues. Germline lookup yields CDR1 MNHEY and CDR2 SVGAGI. V was pared by 7 bases and J by 7 bases, with 14 bases of the junction left unmatched. The CDR3, as DNA: TGTGCCAGCACTTTAAGGGTAGCGGGAATGGGGACCCAGTACTTC. Translated, it gives CASTLRVAGMGTQYF.

J is TRBJ2-1 and V is TRBV15; 8 bases fit TRBD2. CDR1 is LNHNV and CDR2 is YYDKDF in the germline V gene (reference sequence). V shed 3 bases, J shed 0 bases, and the junction held 4 bases outside the gene matches. This CDR3 contains 16 residues. The DNA of the CDR3 is TGTGCCACCAGCAGTGCGGCGGGAGGCTCCTACAATGAGCAGTTCTTC. Translation: CATSSAAGGSYNEQFF.

The V and J genes are TRBV7-9 and TRBJ2-2, with D perhaps matching TRBD2 (6 bases). This CDR3 contains 15 residues. CDR1 and CDR2 from the germline V gene are SEHNR and FQNEAQ (reference sequence). The V end lost 5 bases, the J end lost 7 bases, and 17 bases lay between the germline ends. The CDR3 spells CASSGSGLKFGELFF. The CDR3 nucleotides are TGTGCCAGCAGCGGAAGCGGGCTTAAATTCGGGGAGCTGTTTTTT.

This sequence joins TRBV25-1 and TRBJ1-5; no clear D gene. The CDR3 spans 15 residues. The V gene lost 1 base and the J gene lost 3 bases, with 10 bases spanning the gap. From germline, CDR1 is MGHDK and CDR2 SYGVNS. Here the CDR3 DNA reads TGTGCCAGCAGTGAATCAACTGCCTTCAATCAGCCCCAGCATTTT. Translation gives CASSESTAFNQPQHF.

The chain recombines TRBV9 with TRBJ1-2; TRBD1 aligns across 9 bases. Per the germline V gene, CDR1 is SGDLS and CDR2 is YYNGEE. After removal of 3 bases from V and 5 bases from J, the junction contained 8 bases not matched to a gene. This CDR3 is 15 amino acids long. The CDR3 coding sequence is TGTGCCAGCAGCGGGCCCCGGGACAGGGAGTATGGCTACACCTTC. Its protein product is CASSGPRDREYGYTF.

The chain couples TRBV27 to TRBJ2-7; TRBD1 might be the D (7 bases). CDR1 and CDR2 (germline): MNHEY, SMNVEV (reference sequence). The V end lost 0 bases, the J end lost 4 bases, and 16 bases lay between the germline ends. This CDR3 spans 16 amino acids. CDR3 region: CASSLSISAGQYEQYF. The CDR3 DNA is TGTGCCAGCAGTTTATCGATATCCGCGGGACAGTACGAGCAGTACTTC.

The V and J genes are TRBV25-1 and TRBJ2-3, with 14 bases matching TRBD2. J gave up 7 bases and V 4 bases, and 4 bases lay outside the gene matches. CDR1 and CDR2 (germline): MGHDK, SYGVNS. The length of the CDR3 is 15 residues. CDR3 amino acids: CASSGGLAGVYTQYF. For the CDR3, the DNA is TGTGCCAGCAGTGGGGGACTAGCGGGAGTTTATACGCAGTATTTT.

The chain is built from TRBV9 and TRBJ2-3; D is ambiguous. This CDR3 has 15 residues. CDR1 and CDR2 (germline): SGDLS, YYNGEE. The V end was cut by 0 bases, the J end by 3 bases, with 11 bases between. The DNA for the CDR3 is TGTGCCAGCAGCGTAGCCGTTTACCGGACAGATACGCAGTATTTT. Translating gives CASSVAVYRTDTQYF. Based on the CDR3 plus reference TRBV9 and TRBJ2-3, the full variable domain is DSGVTQTPKHLITATGQRVTLRCSPRSGDLSVYWYQQSLDQGLQFLIQYYNGEERAKGNILERFSAQQFPDLHSELNLSSLELGDSALYFCASSVAVYRTDTQYFGPGTRLTVL.

The V and J genes are TRBV29-1 and TRBJ2-7; D perhaps matches TRBD1 (6 bases). Trimming removed 5 bases from V and 3 bases from J, with 17 bases in between. Germline V gives CDR1 SQVTM, CDR2 ANQGSEA. This CDR3 is built from 14 residues. The CDR3 bases are TGCAGCGTTCAACGTCAGACAGGAAACTACGAGCAGTACTTC. Translation: CSVQRQTGNYEQYF.

This chain uses TRBV28 with TRBJ2-5; D possibly corresponds to TRBD2 (6 bases). The V end lost 2 bases, the J end lost 5 bases, and 18 bases lay between the germline ends. CDR1 and CDR2 from the germline V gene are MDHEN and SYDVKM. CDR3 size: 16 residues. The CDR3 sequence: CASSLRGAGKEETQYF. DNA for the CDR3: TGTGCCAGCAGTTTACGGGGCGCGGGGAAGGAGGAGACCCAGTACTTC.

The chain carries TRBV5-1 and TRBJ2-1; 7 bases are a match to TRBD1. The J segment lost 3 bases and the V segment lost 0 bases, leaving 3 bases of the junction unmatched. The CDR3 consists of 15 residues. Looked up from germline, CDR1 is SGHRS and CDR2 is YFSETQ. The CDR3 coding sequence is TGCGCCAGCAGCTTGGTACAGGGGAACTACAATGAGCAGTTCTTC. This encodes CASSLVQGNYNEQFF. Filled out from reference TRBV5-1 and TRBJ2-1, the complete variable domain reads KAGVTQTPRYLIKTRGQQVTLSCSPISGHRSVSWYQQTPGQGLQFLFEYFSETQRNKGNFPGRFSGRQFSNSRSEMNVSTLELGDSALYLCASSLVQGNYNEQFFGPGTRLTVL.